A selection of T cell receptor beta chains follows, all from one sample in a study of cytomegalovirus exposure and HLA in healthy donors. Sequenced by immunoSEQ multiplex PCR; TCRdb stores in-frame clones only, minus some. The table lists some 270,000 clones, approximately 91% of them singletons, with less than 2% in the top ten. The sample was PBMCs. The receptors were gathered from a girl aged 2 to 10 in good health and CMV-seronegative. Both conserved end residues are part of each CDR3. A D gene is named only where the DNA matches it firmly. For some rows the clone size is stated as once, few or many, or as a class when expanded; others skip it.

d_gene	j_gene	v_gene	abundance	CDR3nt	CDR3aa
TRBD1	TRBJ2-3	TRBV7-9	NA	TGTGCCAGCAGCCCCGGGACAGGGGGGACAGATACGCAGTATTTT	CASSPGTGGTDTQYF
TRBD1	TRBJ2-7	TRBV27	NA	TGTGCCAGCAGTTTATTCGGGGGACAGGGTGTGGTCTACGAGCAGTACTTC	CASSLFGGQGVVYEQYF
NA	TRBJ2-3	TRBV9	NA	TGTGCCAGCAGCGTAGTGCAGGCTAGCGCAGATACGCAGTATTTT	CASSVVQASADTQYF
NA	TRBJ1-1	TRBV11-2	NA	TGTGCCAGCAGCTCCCTAAGAGCTTTCTTT	CASSSLRAFF
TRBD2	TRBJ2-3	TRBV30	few	TGTGCCTGGAGTACCGGGGGGTCAGATACGCAGTATTTT	CAWSTGGSDTQYF
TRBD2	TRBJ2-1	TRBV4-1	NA	TGCGCCAGCAGCCAAGATAGGTGGGCGGGGGGCCACAATGAGCAGTTCTTC	CASSQDRWAGGHNEQFF
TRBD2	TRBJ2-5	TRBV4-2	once	TGTGCCAGCAGCCAAGGCTTCACTAGCGGGGGGCCCCAAGAGACCCAGTACTTC	CASSQGFTSGGPQETQYF
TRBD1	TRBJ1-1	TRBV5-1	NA	TGCGCCAGCAGCTGGGACAGCAGGGTGAACACTGAAGCTTTCTTT	CASSWDSRVNTEAFF
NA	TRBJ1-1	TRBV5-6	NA	TGTGCCAGCAGCTTGGGGAGTGGGAACACTGAAGCTTTCTTT	CASSLGSGNTEAFF
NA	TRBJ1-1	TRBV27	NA	TGTGCCAGCAGATTCCTTCCACAGGCCGACACTGAAGCCTTCTTT	CASRFLPQADTEAFF
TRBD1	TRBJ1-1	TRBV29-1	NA	TGCAGTGCACCAGGGGGCAACAGTATGAACACTGAAGCTTTCTTT	CSAPGGNSMNTEAFF
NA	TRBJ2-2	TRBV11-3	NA	TGTGCCAGCAGCTTACATACCGCTAGCGAGTTTACGAACACCGGGGAGCTGTTTTTT	CASSLHTASEFTNTGELFF
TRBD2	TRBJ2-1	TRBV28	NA	TGTGCCAGCAGCCTTAGCGGGGGGGTCTACAATGAGCAGTTCTTC	CASSLSGGVYNEQFF
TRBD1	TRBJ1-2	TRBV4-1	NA	TGCGCCAGCAGCCGAGGGACAGCAGTCCCTAATGGCTACACCTTC	CASSRGTAVPNGYTF
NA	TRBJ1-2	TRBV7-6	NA	TGTGCCAGCAGCCCCGGGGGGGGCTGGGGCTACACCTTC	CASSPGGGWGYTF
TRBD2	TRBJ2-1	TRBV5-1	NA	TGCGCCAGCAGCCCTCGCGGGGGGGACCCTAGGCCCTACAATGAGCAGTTCTTC	CASSPRGGDPRPYNEQFF
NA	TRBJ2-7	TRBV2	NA	TGTGCCAGCAGATCCAACCGGAGGCCTCCCTACGAGCAGTACTTC	CASRSNRRPPYEQYF
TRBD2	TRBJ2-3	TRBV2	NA	TGTGCCAGCAGTGAGAGCGGGGTGCTAGATACGCAGTATTTT	CASSESGVLDTQYF
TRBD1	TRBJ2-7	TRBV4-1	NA	TGCGCCAGCAGCCAAAGTGGGACAGGGGTTTGGGGTTACGAGCAGTACTTC	CASSQSGTGVWGYEQYF
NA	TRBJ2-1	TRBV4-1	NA	TGCGCCAGCAGCCAAGAGGGGCGGTACAATGAGCAGTTCTTC	CASSQEGRYNEQFF
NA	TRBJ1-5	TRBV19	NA	TGTGCCAGTAGTAGGGTGTCGACTTATAGCAATCAGCCCCAGCATTTT	CASSRVSTYSNQPQHF
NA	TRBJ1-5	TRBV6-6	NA	TGTGCCAGCAGTGTCCGGGACATGGGCAATCAGCCCCAGCATTTT	CASSVRDMGNQPQHF
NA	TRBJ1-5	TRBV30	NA	TGTGCCTGGAGTCAGCAGGCAGTCAATCAGCCCCAGCATTTT	CAWSQQAVNQPQHF
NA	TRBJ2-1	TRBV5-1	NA	TGCGCCAGCGCTCTAACGGGAGAGGGTTACAATGAGCAGTTCTTC	CASALTGEGYNEQFF
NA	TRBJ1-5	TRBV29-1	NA	TGCAGCGTCTCAGGCAGCAATCAGCCCCAGCATTTT	CSVSGSNQPQHF
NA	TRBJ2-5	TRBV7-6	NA	TGTGCCAGCAGCCCCAAAGTGGGACAAGAAGAGACCCAGTACTTC	CASSPKVGQEETQYF